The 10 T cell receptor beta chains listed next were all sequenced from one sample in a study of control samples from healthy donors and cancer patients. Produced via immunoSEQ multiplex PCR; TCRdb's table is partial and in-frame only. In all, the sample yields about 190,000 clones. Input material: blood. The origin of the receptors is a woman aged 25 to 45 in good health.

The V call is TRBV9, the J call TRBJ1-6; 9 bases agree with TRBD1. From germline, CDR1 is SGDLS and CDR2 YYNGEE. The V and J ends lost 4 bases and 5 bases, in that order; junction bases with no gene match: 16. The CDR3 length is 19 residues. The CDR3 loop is CASSPSSDRGGHHNSPLHF. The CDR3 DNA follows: TGTGCCAGCAGCCCGTCTTCGGACAGGGGAGGCCATCATAATTCACCCCTCCACTTT.

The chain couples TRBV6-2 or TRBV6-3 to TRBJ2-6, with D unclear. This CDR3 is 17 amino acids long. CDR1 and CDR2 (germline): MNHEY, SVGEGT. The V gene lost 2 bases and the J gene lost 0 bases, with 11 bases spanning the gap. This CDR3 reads CASSYASSTSGANVLTF. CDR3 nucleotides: TGTGCCAGCAGTTACGCGTCCAGCACCTCTGGGGCCAACGTCCTGACTTTC.

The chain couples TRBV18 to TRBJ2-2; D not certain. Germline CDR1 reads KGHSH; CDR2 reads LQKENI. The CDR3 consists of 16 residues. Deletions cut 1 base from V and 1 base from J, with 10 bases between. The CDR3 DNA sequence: TGTGCCAGCTCACCACAAGATTGGGGGAACACCGGGGAGCTGTTTTTT. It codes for CASSPQDWGNTGELFF.

CDR3 nucleotides: TGTGCCAGCAGTCAATCCCGGACAGAGATCTCCTACGAGCAGTACTTC. Protein: CASSQSRTEISYEQYF. This sequence joins TRBV2 and TRBJ2-7, with TRBD1 as a possible D gene (6 bases). Trimming stripped 5 bases from V and 0 bases from J, with 17 bases between. Germline values: CDR1 SNHLY, CDR2 FYNNEI. The CDR3 contains 16 residues.

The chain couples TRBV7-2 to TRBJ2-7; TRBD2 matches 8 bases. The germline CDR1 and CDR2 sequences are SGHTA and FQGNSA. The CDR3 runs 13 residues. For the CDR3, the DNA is TGTGCTATTGCTGGCGGGGGGCCCTACGAGCAGTACTTC. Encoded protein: CAIAGGGPYEQYF. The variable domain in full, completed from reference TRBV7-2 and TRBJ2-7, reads GAGVSQSPSNKVTEKGKDVELRCDPISGHTALYWYRQSLGQGLEFLIYFQGNSAPDKSGLPSDRFSAERTGGSVSTLTIQRTQQEDSAVYLCAIAGGGPYEQYFGPGTRLTVT.

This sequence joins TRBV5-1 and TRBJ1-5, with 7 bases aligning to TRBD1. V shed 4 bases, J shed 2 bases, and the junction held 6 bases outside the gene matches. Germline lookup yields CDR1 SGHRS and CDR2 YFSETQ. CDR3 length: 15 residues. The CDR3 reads CASSLAGTGNQPQHF. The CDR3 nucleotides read TGCGCCAGCAGCCTGGCTGGGACAGGCAATCAGCCCCAGCATTTT.

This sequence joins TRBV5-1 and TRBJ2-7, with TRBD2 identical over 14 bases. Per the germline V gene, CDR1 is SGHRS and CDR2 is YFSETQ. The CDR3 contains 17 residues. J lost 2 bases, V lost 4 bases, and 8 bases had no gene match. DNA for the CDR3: TGCGCCAGCAGCCCACCTGGACTAGCGGGGGGCACCTACGAGCAGTACTTC. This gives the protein CASSPPGLAGGTYEQYF.

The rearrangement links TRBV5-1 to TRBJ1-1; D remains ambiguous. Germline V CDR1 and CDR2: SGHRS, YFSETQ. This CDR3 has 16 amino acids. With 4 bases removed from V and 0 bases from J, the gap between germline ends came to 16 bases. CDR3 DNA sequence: TGCGCCAGCAGCCGTAATTCGCCTGCTATGAACACTGAAGCTTTCTTT. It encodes CASSRNSPAMNTEAFF.

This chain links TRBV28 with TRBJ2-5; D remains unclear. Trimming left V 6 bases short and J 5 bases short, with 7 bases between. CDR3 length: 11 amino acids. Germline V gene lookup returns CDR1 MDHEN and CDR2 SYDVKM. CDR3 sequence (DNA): TGTGCCAGCAGATCGGTCGAGACCCAGTACTTC. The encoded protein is CASRSVETQYF.

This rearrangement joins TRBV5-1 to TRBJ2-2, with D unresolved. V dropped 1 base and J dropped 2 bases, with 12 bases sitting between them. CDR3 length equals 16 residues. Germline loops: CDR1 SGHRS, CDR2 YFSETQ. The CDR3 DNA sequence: TGCGCCAGCAGCTTGATCGTGAGGTCCAACACCGGGGAGCTGTTTTTT. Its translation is CASSLIVRSNTGELFF.